This T cell receptor beta chain was found in a study of blood T cell repertoires in COVID-19. On the study more broadly: Donors in the United States, Italy and Spain gave samples during acute or convalescent COVID-19. Sources were T cells, B-cell-depleted T cells, or PBMCs; the material itself was cDNA or gDNA.

Original methodology: Amplified reference gene primers provided the basis for estimating nucleated cell counts. Only in-frame clones appear in the TCRdb table, and some are missing; sequencing was by immunoSEQ multiplex PCR. V and J calls and clone size are those listed in that table; D and trimming were worked out from the DNA. This repertoire shows hundreds of thousands of clones, more than 75% found once; its top ten account for approximately 1.5%. V was trimmed by 6 bases and J by 7 bases, leaving 21 bases between them. Germline V lookup: CDR1 LNHDA, CDR2 SQIVND (reference sequence). The CDR3 has 15 amino acids.

Sequenced material: peripheral blood. This sequence joins TRBV19 and TRBJ2-5; no reliable D call. This sequence was found in a middle-aged woman who had recovered from COVID-19. This CDR3 is CASSLRAVERGTQYF. For the CDR3, the DNA is TGTGCCAGTAGCCTTCGTGCAGTCGAACGTGGGACCCAGTACTTC.